This T cell receptor beta chain was identified in a study of OX40 agonist ivuxolimab in advanced cancers. Deletions cut 0 bases from V and 5 bases from J, with 11 bases between. The CDR3 has 15 amino acids. The method was immunoSEQ multiplex PCR; TCRdb's version includes in-frame clones alone and lacks a portion of them. This sample has approximately 62,000 clones, with more than 85% found just once. Sequencing was performed on CD4+ or CD8+ T cells sorted from blood, taken in a trial of the OX40 agonist ivuxolimab. The sequence derives from an adult with an advanced solid tumor such as melanoma, head and neck, liver or kidney cancer. The V gene is TRBV23-1, the J gene TRBJ1-5; a weak D match, TRBD1 (5 bases). TRBV23-1 is flagged as an ORF with uncertain function. CDR3 nucleotide sequence: TGCGCCAGCAGTCAATCGGAGGGGATGGATCAGCCCCAGCATTTT. Its protein product is CASSQSEGMDQPQHF.